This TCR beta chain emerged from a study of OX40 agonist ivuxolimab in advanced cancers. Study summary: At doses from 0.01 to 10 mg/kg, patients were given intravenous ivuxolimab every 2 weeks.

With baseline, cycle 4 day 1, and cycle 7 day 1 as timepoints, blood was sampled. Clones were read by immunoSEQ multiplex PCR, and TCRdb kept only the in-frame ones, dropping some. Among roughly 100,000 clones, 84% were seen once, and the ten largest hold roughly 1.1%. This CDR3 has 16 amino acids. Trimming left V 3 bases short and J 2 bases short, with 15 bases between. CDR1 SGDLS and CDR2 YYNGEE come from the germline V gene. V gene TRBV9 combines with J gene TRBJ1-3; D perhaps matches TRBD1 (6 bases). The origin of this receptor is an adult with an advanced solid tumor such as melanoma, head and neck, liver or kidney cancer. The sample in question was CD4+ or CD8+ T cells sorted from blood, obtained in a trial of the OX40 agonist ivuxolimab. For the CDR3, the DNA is TGTGCCAGCAGCGGAACCGGGACAAACACTGGAAACACCATATATTTT. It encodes CASSGTGTNTGNTIYF.